This TCR beta chain was sequenced during a study of T-cell memory formation after mild COVID-19. Overall study context: TCR clusters mostly belonged to single donors.

Per the germline V gene, CDR1 is SQVTM and CDR2 is ANQGSEA. This CDR3 is 14 amino acids long. The J segment lost 0 bases and the V segment lost 6 bases, leaving 5 bases of the junction unmatched. TCRdb reprocessed the 5' RACE reads via MiXCR and lists one record per CDR3 protein. The data hold approximately 580,000 distinct CDR3 sequences, with roughly 20% observed a single time. This clonotype has a handful of counts. V is TRBV29-1 and J is TRBJ2-1; 7 nucleotides align to TRBD1. This sequence was found in an adult woman who had mild COVID-19 (a few samples of this study predate the infection). Cell type and time point are not known. Sequencing was performed on PBMCs or a T cell subset sorted from them (not recorded which). The DNA of the CDR3 is TGCAGCGTCCACGACAGGGACTCCTACAATGAGCAGTTCTTC. Translation gives CSVHDRDSYNEQFF.